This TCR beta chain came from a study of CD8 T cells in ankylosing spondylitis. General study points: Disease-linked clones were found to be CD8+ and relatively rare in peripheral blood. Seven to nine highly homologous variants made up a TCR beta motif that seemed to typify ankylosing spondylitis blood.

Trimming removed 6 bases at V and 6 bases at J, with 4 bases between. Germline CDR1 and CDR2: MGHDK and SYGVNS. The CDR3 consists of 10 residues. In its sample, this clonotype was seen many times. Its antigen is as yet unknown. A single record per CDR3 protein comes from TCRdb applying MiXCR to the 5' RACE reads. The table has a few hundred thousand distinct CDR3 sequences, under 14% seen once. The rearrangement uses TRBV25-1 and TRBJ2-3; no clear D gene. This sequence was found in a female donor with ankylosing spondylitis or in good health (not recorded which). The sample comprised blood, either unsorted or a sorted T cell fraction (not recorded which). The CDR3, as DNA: TGTGCCAGCAGCGGTGATACGCAGTATTTT. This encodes CASSGDTQYF. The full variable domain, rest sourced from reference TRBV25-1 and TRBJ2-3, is EADIYQTPRYLVIGTGKKITLECSQTMGHDKMYWYQQDPGMELHLIHYSYGVNSTEKGDLSSESTVSRIRTEHFPLTLESARPSHTSQYLCASSGDTQYFGPGTRLTVL.